This T cell receptor (beta chain) was captured in a study of regulatory T cells in long-lasting Graves disease (dated by TCRdb to the early 2020s). At the level of the whole study: Persistent Graves' disease meant more than 5 years of antithyroid drug treatment with TSH receptor autoantibodies that stayed positive. This study used TCR sequencing and RNA sequencing of peripheral blood to compare persistent Graves' disease patients against newly diagnosed Graves' disease patients. The study took place in China and was registered as a clinical trial. A total of 33 samples underwent TCR sequencing, from some 13 patients with persistent Graves' disease and 20 or so patients with newly diagnosed Graves' disease. Persistent Graves' disease patients in the clinical cohort had taken antithyroid drugs for approximately 9.5 years on average. Results and caveats for the whole study, not just this receptor: The authors acknowledged the small sample size as a limitation that may reduce accuracy. Persistent patients shared more public clonotypes among themselves (around 2,800) than newly diagnosed patients did (nearly 1,000). TRBV28, TRBJ1-2 and TRBJ2-5 were preferentially used in persistent disease, while TRBV20-1 and TRBJ2-1 were favored in newly diagnosed disease. Sequencing and analysis were limited to the TCR beta chain. Peripheral blood alone was examined, since thyroid tissue, which constituted the primary lesion, could not be accessed. Compared with newly diagnosed patients, persistent Graves' disease patients had lower TCR Shannon entropy and fewer highly expanded clones, which suggests clonal expansion.

Receptors were amplified or captured by multiplex PCR. The data were produced on an Illumina HiSeq 4000. CDR3 regions were amplified by Arm-PCR with iRepertoire HTBI primers to construct TCR beta libraries. Before sequencing, the PCR products went through gel purification. The original pipeline was this. Gene usage analysis of CDR3 amino acid clonotypes used the 60 to 75 TRBV and 14 TRBJ segments found across samples. COPE and FqMerger were used to merge the filtered high-quality paired reads into contigs. BLAST was used to align contigs to the IMGT TRBV, TRBD and TRBJ reference genes, and CDR3 was defined following IMGT. Highly expanded clones were defined as clonotypes with a frequency above 0.1%. Shannon entropy was used to measure repertoire diversity, and the Gini coefficient was used to measure V-J evenness. Clonotypes shared by more than one individual were considered public. TCRdb reworked the public reads: Q25 trimming with fastp, MiXCR clone assembly, productive beta chains retained. A single entry per CDR3 protein holds the most common genes and DNA from its merged rows. TCRdb, rather than the study authors, made the V and J calls. Within this sample are about 430,000 distinct CDR3 sequences, with roughly 23% of them counted one time only. 13% to 15% of the sample belongs to the ten largest clones.

After removal of 0 bases from V and 3 bases from J, the junction retains 1 base not matched to a gene. CDR1 and CDR2, looked up from the germline V gene (reference sequence), are SGHNT and YYREEE. The CDR3 goes from the cysteine to the phenylalanine over 14 residues. Only the CDR3 region is kept as DNA, spanning 42 bases read in frame from base 1. This sample's time point label indicates: persistent/refractory GD, antithyroid drugs over 5 years with positive TRAb. RNA was extracted from PBMCs in TRIzol for both TCR sequencing and RNA sequencing. The diagnosis of Graves' disease followed American Thyroid Association guidelines. Recruitment of patients was carried out at an endocrinology department in Xi'an, China. Each patient gave 8.5 to 9.5 milliliters of peripheral blood, collected in an EDTA anticoagulant tube. Ficoll Paque Plus density gradient separation was used to isolate PBMCs, and no further T cell sorting was performed. RNA quality was checked with an Agilent 2100 Bioanalyzer and agarose gel, and concentration with a NanoDrop 2000.

Turning to this clonotype: What this receptor recognizes is not known. Base qualities are not recorded, but no much larger clone differs from it by a single base.

This TCR came from a female donor with Graves disease. The source material was peripheral blood mononuclear cells (PBMCs), sampled when the disease was refractory, from a patient treated with antithyroid drugs. The rearranged segments are TRBV5-4 and TRBJ2-5; 8 bases in between match TRBD2. Here is the DNA: TGTGCCAGCAGCTTGGCACTAGCGGAAGAGACCCAGTACTTC. The translation is CASSLALAEETQYF. When the CDR3 is completed using the reference TRBV5-4 and TRBJ2-5 genes on either side, the full variable domain is ETGVTQSPTHLIKTRGQQVTLRCSSQSGHNTVSWYQQALGQGPQFIFQYYREEENGRGNFPPRFSGLQFPNYSSELNVNALELDDSALYLCASSLALAEETQYFGPGTRLLVL.